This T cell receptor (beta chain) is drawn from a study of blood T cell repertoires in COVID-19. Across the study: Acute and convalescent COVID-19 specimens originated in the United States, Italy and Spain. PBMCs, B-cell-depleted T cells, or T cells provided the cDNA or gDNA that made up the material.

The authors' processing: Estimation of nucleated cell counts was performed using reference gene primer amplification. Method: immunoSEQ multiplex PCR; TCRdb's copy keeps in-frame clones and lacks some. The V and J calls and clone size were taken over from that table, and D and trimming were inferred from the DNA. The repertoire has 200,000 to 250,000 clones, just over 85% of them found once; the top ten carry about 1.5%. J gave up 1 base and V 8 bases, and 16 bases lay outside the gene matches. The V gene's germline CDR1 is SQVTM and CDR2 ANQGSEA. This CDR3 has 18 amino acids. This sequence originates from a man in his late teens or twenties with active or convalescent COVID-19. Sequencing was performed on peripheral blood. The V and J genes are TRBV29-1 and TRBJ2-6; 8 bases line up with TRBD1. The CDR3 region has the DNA TGCAGCCCCGCCCCCCCGGCGACAGGGGTATCTGGGGCCAACGTCCTGACTTTC. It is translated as CSPAPPATGVSGANVLTF.